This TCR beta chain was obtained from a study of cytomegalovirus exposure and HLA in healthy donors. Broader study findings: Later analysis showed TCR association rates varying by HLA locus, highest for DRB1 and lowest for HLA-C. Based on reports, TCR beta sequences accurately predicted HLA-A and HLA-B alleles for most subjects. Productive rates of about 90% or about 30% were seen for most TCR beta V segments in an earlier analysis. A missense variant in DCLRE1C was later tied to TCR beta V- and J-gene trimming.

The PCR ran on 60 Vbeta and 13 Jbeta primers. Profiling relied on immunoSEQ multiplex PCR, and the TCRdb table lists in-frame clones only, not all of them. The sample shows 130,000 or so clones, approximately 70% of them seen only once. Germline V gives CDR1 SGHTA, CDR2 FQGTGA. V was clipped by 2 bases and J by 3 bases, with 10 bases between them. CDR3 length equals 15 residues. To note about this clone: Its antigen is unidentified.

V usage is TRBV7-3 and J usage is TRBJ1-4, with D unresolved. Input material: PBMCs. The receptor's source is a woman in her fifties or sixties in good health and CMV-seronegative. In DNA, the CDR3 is TGTGCCAGCAGCTTAGGCCCCGTATCTAATGAAAAACTGTTTTTT. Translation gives CASSLGPVSNEKLFF. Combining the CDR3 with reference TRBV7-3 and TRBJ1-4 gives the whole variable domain GAGVSQTPSNKVTEKGKYVELRCDPISGHTALYWYRQSLGQGPEFLIYFQGTGAADDSGLPNDRFFAVRPEGSVSTLKIQRTERGDSAVYLCASSLGPVSNEKLFFGSGTQLSVL.